Below, 29 T cell receptor beta chains from the same sample are listed, as sequenced in a study of blood T cell repertoires in COVID-19. Repertoires were generated with immunoSEQ multiplex PCR, while TCRdb's copy carries only in-frame clones and drops some. The sample carries roughly 28,000 clones, 89% recorded once. The sequencing input was peripheral blood. Receptors were obtained from a human donor with acute or convalescent COVID-19. The donor label of this sample is uncertain.

This clone was observed a single time. This sequence joins TRBV2 and TRBJ1-6, with unresolved D. Between the trimmed V and J ends, which lost 6 bases and 7 bases, there was a span of 7 bases. The CDR3 runs 12 residues. CDR1 and CDR2 from the germline V gene are SNHLY and FYNNEI. CDR3 region: CASSGENSPLHF. The CDR3 bases are TGTGCCAGCAGCGGGGAGAATTCACCCCTCCACTTT.

The rearrangement joins TRBV5-1 to TRBJ2-5; no reliable D call. The length of the CDR3 is 15 residues. Germline V gene lookup returns CDR1 SGHRS and CDR2 YFSETQ. Deletions cut 2 bases from V and 2 bases from J, with 13 bases between. CDR3 residues: CASSFQGGRQETQYF. DNA for the CDR3: TGCGCCAGCAGCTTCCAAGGCGGCAGACAAGAGACCCAGTACTTC.

This sequence joins TRBV11-2 and TRBJ1-6; 7 nucleotides agree with TRBD1. CDR3 size: 15 residues. Germline V gives CDR1 SGHAT, CDR2 FQNNGV. V dropped 0 bases and J dropped 8; count of bases not matched to a gene: 4. The CDR3 is CASSLEGGHYSPLHF. DNA for the CDR3: TGTGCCAGCAGCTTAGAAGGGGGCCACTATTCACCCCTCCACTTT.

This chain connects TRBV7-9 to TRBJ1-1; 9 nucleotides agree with TRBD1. This CDR3 has 16 amino acids. Looked up from germline, CDR1 is SEHNR and CDR2 is FQNEAQ (reference sequence). J lost 0 bases, V lost 5 bases, and 7 bases had no gene match. The CDR3 nucleotides read TGTGCCAGCAGCCCTCCCGGGACAGGGATGAACACTGAAGCTTTCTTT. Translating gives CASSPPGTGMNTEAFF.

This clone was counted a single time. In DNA, the CDR3 is TGTGCCGGCGGGCGGGAGGTTTGGGGTACGCAGTATTTT. Protein product: CAGGREVWGTQYF. This chain uses TRBV7-2 with TRBJ2-3, with 8 positions matching TRBD2. Trimming took 11 bases from V and 8 from J; bases not matched to a gene: 12. Germline V gene data show CDR1 as SGHTA and CDR2 as FQGNSA. The CDR3 runs 13 residues.

This chain joins TRBV10-2 and TRBJ1-5, with 10 bases fitting TRBD1. The CDR3 runs 14 residues. Germline lookup yields CDR1 WSHSY and CDR2 SAAADI. The junction had 3 bases not matched to a gene; V was cut back by 5 bases and J by 5 bases. The DNA of the CDR3 is TGCGCCAGCAGTCGGACAGGGGGGGATCAGCCCCAGCATTTT. It specifies CASSRTGGDQPQHF.

The chain recombines TRBV7-3 with TRBJ2-1, with TRBD2 as a possible D gene (5 bases). Trimming took off 4 bases at V and 0 bases at J, with 10 bases between the two ends. The CDR3 contains 15 residues. Germline-derived CDR1 and CDR2 are SGHTA and FQGTGA. Here the CDR3 reads CASSSKRTSYNEQFF. CDR3 coding DNA: TGTGCCAGCAGCTCAAAGCGGACCTCCTACAATGAGCAGTTCTTC.

The V and J genes are TRBV6-5 and TRBJ1-1; D not certain. Germline V CDR1 and CDR2: MNHEY, SVGAGI. There are 15 residues in the CDR3. V gave up 8 bases and J gave up 1 base, with 17 bases separating them. The CDR3 sequence is CASFRDEVPNTEAFF. The DNA of the CDR3 is TGTGCCAGCTTCCGAGATGAGGTCCCGAACACTGAAGCTTTCTTT.

The J gene is TRBJ2-3, the V gene TRBV7-2, with TRBD2 matching 10 bases. The CDR3 runs to 16 residues. Germline V gene data show CDR1 as SGHTA and CDR2 as FQGNSA. V shed 5 bases and J 3 bases; nucleotides not matched to a gene: 8. In DNA, the CDR3 is TGTGCCAGCAGCCCCTCTAGCGGGGGTGGTACAGATACGCAGTATTTT. Translation gives CASSPSSGGGTDTQYF.

V usage is TRBV3-1 (or the pseudogene TRBV3-2) and J usage is TRBJ1-1; the D gene is possibly TRBD1 (6 bases). This CDR3 has 14 residues. Germline CDR1 reads LGHDT; CDR2 reads YNNKEL (reference sequence). Trimming took off 5 bases at V and 1 base at J, with 11 bases between the two ends. The CDR3 bases are TGTGCCAGCAGCACGACAGGTCCGAACACTGAAGCTTTCTTT. Protein sequence: CASSTTGPNTEAFF.

The J gene is TRBJ2-5, the V gene TRBV7-2; 7 bases fit TRBD1. The CDR3 is 16 residues long. Germline trimming cut 1 base from V and 7 bases from J; bases unmatched to any gene: 12. Germline V gene data show CDR1 as SGHTA and CDR2 as FQGNSA. The CDR3 region has the DNA TGTGCCAGCAGCTTAGGGCTAAGGGGGCGCTGGGGGACCCAGTACTTC. Protein: CASSLGLRGRWGTQYF.

The chain is built from TRBV19 and TRBJ2-1, with TRBD2 identical over 9 bases. Germline assignment: CDR1 LNHDA and CDR2 SQIVND (reference sequence). The CDR3 length is 17 residues. V trimming: 5 bases; J trimming: 0 bases; junction bases outside the gene matches: 8. CDR3 loop: CASSARTSARSYNEQFF. The CDR3 bases are TGTGCCAGTAGTGCCAGGACTAGCGCTCGCTCCTACAATGAGCAGTTCTTC. The entire variable domain, with the rest obtained from reference TRBV19 and TRBJ2-1, is as follows: DGGITQSPKYLFRKEGQNVTLSCEQNLNHDAMYWYRQDPGQGLRLIYYSQIVNDFQKGDIAEGYSVSREKKESFPLTVTSAQKNPTAFYLCASSARTSARSYNEQFFGPGTRLTVL.

This clone has only a few counts. The V call is TRBV25-1, the J call TRBJ2-2; 10 nucleotides line up with TRBD2. Germline V gene lookup returns CDR1 MGHDK and CDR2 SYGVNS. V trimming: 2 bases; J trimming: 7 bases; junction bases outside the gene matches: 4. The CDR3 extends over 15 amino acids. CDR3 DNA: TGTGCCAGCAGTGAAGGAGCGGGAGGGCTCGGGGAGCTGTTTTTT. It yields the protein CASSEGAGGLGELFF.

The chain is built from TRBV3-1 (or the pseudogene TRBV3-2) and TRBJ1-3; TRBD1 matches 10 bases. V lost 1 base, J lost 3 bases, and 6 bases stayed unmatched. CDR1 and CDR2 from the germline V gene are LGHDT and YNNKEL (reference sequence). The CDR3 sequence is 17 residues long. The chain's CDR3 is CASSQGRQGARGNTIYF. The CDR3 nucleotides read TGTGCCAGCAGCCAAGGTCGACAGGGGGCTCGTGGAAACACCATATATTTT.

V is TRBV6-5 and J is TRBJ2-3; possibly TRBD2 for D (5 bases). Germline V gene data show CDR1 as MNHEY and CDR2 as SVGAGI. The length of the CDR3 is 14 residues. V lost 10 bases, J lost 0 bases, and 14 bases lay in between. Here the CDR3 DNA reads TGTGCCATCAGCGGAGGTCCCAGCACAGATACGCAGTATTTT. Translating it yields CAISGGPSTDTQYF.

The chain combines TRBV4-2 with TRBJ1-4; TRBD1 matches 7 bases. CDR3 size: 16 residues. Germline assignment: CDR1 LGHNA and CDR2 YNFKEQ. With V trimmed by 2 bases and J by 0 bases, 3 bases remained unmatched. The CDR3 sequence: CASSQTDRATNEKLFF. The CDR3 coding sequence is TGTGCCAGCAGCCAAACCGACAGGGCAACTAATGAAAAACTGTTTTTT.

This sequence joins TRBV11-2 and TRBJ2-6; 12 bases line up with TRBD1. The CDR3 contains 17 residues. Germline CDR1 and CDR2: SGHAT and FQNNGV. Unmatched junction bases numbered 4, after V lost 5 bases and J lost 2 bases. CDR3 sequence reads: CASSPWDRGPGANVLTF. The CDR3 nucleotides read TGTGCCAGCAGCCCCTGGGACAGGGGGCCTGGGGCCAACGTCCTGACTTTC.

V gene TRBV28 combines with J gene TRBJ1-5; TRBD1 might be the D (6 bases). V was cut by 5 bases and J by 0 bases, with 17 bases left in between. The V gene's germline CDR1 is MDHEN and CDR2 SYDVKM. The CDR3 is made up of 17 amino acids. The chain's CDR3 is CASSPTRGSNSNQPQHF. CDR3 sequence (DNA): TGTGCCAGCAGTCCCACGAGGGGGTCTAATAGCAATCAGCCCCAGCATTTT.

The chain joins TRBV10-1 to TRBJ1-1; 10 nucleotides agree with TRBD1. CDR3 length: 19 amino acids. Trimming removed 2 bases from V and 5 bases from J; junction bases left unmatched: 17. The V gene's germline CDR1 is WNHNN and CDR2 SYGVQD (reference sequence). CDR3 loop: CASSEKAPGQGKVRTEAFF. Written as DNA, the CDR3 is TGCGCCAGCAGTGAGAAGGCTCCGGGACAGGGGAAGGTACGGACTGAAGCTTTCTTT.

The chain carries TRBV5-1 and TRBJ1-3; a weak D match, TRBD1 (5 bases). CDR1 SGHRS and CDR2 YFSETQ come from the germline V gene. This CDR3 spans 16 amino acids. V lost 0 bases, J lost 0 bases, and 10 bases lay in between. The CDR3 protein is CASSLAGYSSGNTIYF. CDR3 DNA: TGCGCCAGCAGCTTGGCAGGGTATAGCTCTGGAAACACCATATATTTT.

The V call is TRBV10-1, the J call TRBJ2-1; TRBD2 aligns across 10 bases. J lost 10 bases, V lost 4 bases, and 7 bases had no gene match. CDR1 is WNHNN, CDR2 SYGVQD, per germline (reference sequence). The CDR3 sequence is 14 residues long. CDR3 amino acids: CASSVLAGAGEQFF. CDR3 sequence (DNA): TGCGCCAGCAGTGTGCTAGCGGGGGCCGGGGAGCAGTTCTTC.

The V and J genes are TRBV7-3 and TRBJ1-1; D unclear. In germline, CDR1 is SGHTA, CDR2 FQGTGA. Trimming left V 3 bases short and J 2 bases short, with 7 bases between. This CDR3 is built from 13 residues. This chain's CDR3 is CASSFEVNTEAFF. DNA for the CDR3: TGTGCCAGCAGCTTCGAGGTTAACACTGAAGCTTTCTTT. The full variable domain, with the rest looked up from reference TRBV7-3 and TRBJ1-1, is GAGVSQTPSNKVTEKGKYVELRCDPISGHTALYWYRQSLGQGPEFLIYFQGTGAADDSGLPNDRFFAVRPEGSVSTLKIQRTERGDSAVYLCASSFEVNTEAFFGQGTRLTVV.

V usage is TRBV7-2 and J usage is TRBJ2-2; D is uncertain. The CDR3 spans 14 residues. The germline V gene has CDR1 SGHTA and CDR2 FQGNSA. V was clipped by 2 bases and J by 3 bases, with 7 bases between them. The CDR3: CASSLTLHTGELFF. The CDR3 region has the DNA TGTGCCAGCAGCTTAACTCTCCACACCGGGGAGCTGTTTTTT.

This sequence joins TRBV12-3 or TRBV12-4 and TRBJ2-7, with TRBD1 identical over 9 bases. The CDR3 spans 13 residues. The ends lost 6 bases at V and 7 bases at J; junction bases unmatched: 7. CDR3 residues: CASSRDRVGEQYF. The CDR3 DNA follows: TGTGCCAGCAGCCGGGACAGGGTCGGGGAGCAGTACTTC.

V gene TRBV6-4 combines with J gene TRBJ2-3; 9 bases fit TRBD1. The germline V gene encodes CDR1 MRHNA and CDR2 SNTAGT. V was pared by 4 bases and J by 4 bases, with 21 bases of the junction left unmatched. The CDR3 runs 20 residues. The CDR3 sequence: CASSAAPGQGSSSRADTQYF. The CDR3 coding sequence is TGTGCCAGCAGTGCTGCTCCGGGACAGGGTTCTTCTAGCAGAGCAGATACGCAGTATTTT.

This chain uses TRBV19 with TRBJ2-2, with TRBD1 as a possible D gene (5 bases). Germline CDR1 is LNHDA and CDR2 is SQIVND (reference sequence). CDR3 size: 13 residues. The V gene lost 7 bases and the J gene lost 5 bases, with 11 bases spanning the gap. The CDR3: CASTRGATGELFF. CDR3 bases: TGTGCCAGTACTAGGGGCGCGACCGGGGAGCTGTTTTTT.

V is TRBV29-1 and J is TRBJ2-1; TRBD2 matches at 9 bases. J lost 7 bases, V lost 4 bases, and 11 bases had no gene match. Germline V CDR1 and CDR2: SQVTM, ANQGSEA. This CDR3 is built from 15 residues. Here the CDR3 DNA reads TGCAGCGTTGCCCCGGGGACTAGCATGTATAATGAGCAGTTCTTC. It is translated as CSVAPGTSMYNEQFF.

This chain links TRBV12-5 with TRBJ2-2; 9 bases align to TRBD2. Germline-derived CDR1 and CDR2 are LGHNT and FRNRAP. The CDR3 has 16 amino acids. V was clipped by 4 bases and J by 0 bases; unmatched bases: 3. This CDR3 is CASGSEREANTGELFF. The CDR3 DNA is TGTGCTAGTGGTTCCGAGCGGGAGGCGAACACCGGGGAGCTGTTTTTT. Combining the CDR3 with reference TRBV12-5 and TRBJ2-2 gives the whole variable domain DARVTQTPRHKVTEMGQEVTMRCQPILGHNTVFWYRQTMMQGLELLAYFRNRAPLDDSGMPKDRFSAEMPDATLATLKIQPSEPRDSAVYFCASGSEREANTGELFFGEGSRLTVL.

This clone showed up just once. This chain uses TRBV5-6 with TRBJ2-6, with a tentative D call TRBD1 (6 bases). CDR3 size: 18 residues. The V end was cut by 4 bases, the J end by 0 bases, with 17 bases between. Per germline, CDR1 SGHDT and CDR2 YYEEEE. CDR3 DNA: TGTGCCAGCAGCCAGGGGCACAGGACAAGCTCTGGGGCCAACGTCCTGACTTTC. Protein: CASSQGHRTSSGANVLTF.